This TCR beta chain appears in the sequencing data of a study of control samples from healthy donors and cancer patients. The CDR3 runs 17 residues. Trimming cost V 5 bases and J 0 bases; bases outside gene matches: 9. Germline V gives CDR1 LNHDA, CDR2 SQIVND (reference sequence). The protocol was immunoSEQ multiplex PCR, while the TCRdb copy is restricted to in-frame clones and leaves out a portion. The table lists over 65,000 clones, 90% to 95% of them singletons. This chain links TRBV19 with TRBJ2-3, with TRBD1 identical over 9 bases. Material for sequencing was blood. The receptor comes from a woman between 40 and 55 years old in good health. CDR3 DNA: TGTGCCAGTAGTCGGCGGGGGACAGGGAGTAGCACAGATACGCAGTATTTT. This encodes CASSRRGTGSSTDTQYF.